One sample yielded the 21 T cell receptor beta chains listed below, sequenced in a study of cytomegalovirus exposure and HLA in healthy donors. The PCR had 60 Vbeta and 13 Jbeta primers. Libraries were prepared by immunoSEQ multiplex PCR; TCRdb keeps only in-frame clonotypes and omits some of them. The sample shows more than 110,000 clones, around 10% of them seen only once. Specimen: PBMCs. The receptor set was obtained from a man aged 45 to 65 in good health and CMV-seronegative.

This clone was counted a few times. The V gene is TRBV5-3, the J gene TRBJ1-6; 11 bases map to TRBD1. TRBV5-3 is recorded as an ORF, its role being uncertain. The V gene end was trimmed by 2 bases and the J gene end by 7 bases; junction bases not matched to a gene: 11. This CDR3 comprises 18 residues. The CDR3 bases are TGTGCCAGAAGCTTCGGGACAGGGGGATCCCGAACGAATTCACCCCTCCACTTT. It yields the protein CARSFGTGGSRTNSPLHF.

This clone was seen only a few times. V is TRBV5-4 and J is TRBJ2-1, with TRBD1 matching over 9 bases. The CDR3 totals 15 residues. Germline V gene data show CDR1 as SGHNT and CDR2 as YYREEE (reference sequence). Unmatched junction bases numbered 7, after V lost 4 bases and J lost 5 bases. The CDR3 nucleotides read TGTGCCAGCAGCGTTGACAGGGGGGCACACAATGAGCAGTTCTTC. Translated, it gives CASSVDRGAHNEQFF.

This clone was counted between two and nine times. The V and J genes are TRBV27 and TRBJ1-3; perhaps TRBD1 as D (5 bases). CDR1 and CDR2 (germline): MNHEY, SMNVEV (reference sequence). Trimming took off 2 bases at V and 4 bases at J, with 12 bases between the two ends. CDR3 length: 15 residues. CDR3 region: CASSLEAGSGNTIYF. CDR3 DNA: TGTGCCAGCAGTTTAGAGGCAGGGTCAGGAAACACCATATATTTT.

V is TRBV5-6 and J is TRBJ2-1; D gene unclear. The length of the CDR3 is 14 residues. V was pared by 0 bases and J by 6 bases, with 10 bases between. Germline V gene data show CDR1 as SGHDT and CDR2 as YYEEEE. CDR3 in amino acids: CASSLVPPGNEQFF. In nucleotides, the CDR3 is TGTGCCAGCAGCTTGGTCCCACCCGGCAATGAGCAGTTCTTC.

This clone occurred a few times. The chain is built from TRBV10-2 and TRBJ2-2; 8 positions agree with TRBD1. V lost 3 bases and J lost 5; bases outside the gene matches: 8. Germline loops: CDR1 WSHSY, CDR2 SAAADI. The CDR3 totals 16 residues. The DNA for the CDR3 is TGCGCCAGCAGTGACAGGACAGGGCTTATAACCGGGGAGCTGTTTTTT. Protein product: CASSDRTGLITGELFF.

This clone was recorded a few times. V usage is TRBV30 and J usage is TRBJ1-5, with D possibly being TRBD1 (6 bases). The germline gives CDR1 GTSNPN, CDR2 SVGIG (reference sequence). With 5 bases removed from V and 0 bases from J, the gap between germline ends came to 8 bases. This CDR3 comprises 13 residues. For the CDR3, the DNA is TGTGCCTGGGGACAGAATAGCAATCAGCCCCAGCATTTT. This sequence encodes CAWGQNSNQPQHF.

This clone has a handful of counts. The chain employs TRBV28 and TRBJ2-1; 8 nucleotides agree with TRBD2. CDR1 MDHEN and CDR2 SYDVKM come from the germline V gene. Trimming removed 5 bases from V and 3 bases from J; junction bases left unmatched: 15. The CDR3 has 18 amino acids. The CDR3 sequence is CASSPISLSGSFYNEQFF. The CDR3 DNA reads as TGTGCCAGCAGTCCCATCTCCCTAAGCGGGAGTTTCTACAATGAGCAGTTCTTC.

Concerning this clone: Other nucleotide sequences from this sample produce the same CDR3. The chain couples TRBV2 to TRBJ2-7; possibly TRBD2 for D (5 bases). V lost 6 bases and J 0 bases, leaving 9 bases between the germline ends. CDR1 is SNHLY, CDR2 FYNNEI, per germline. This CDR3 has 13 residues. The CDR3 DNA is TGTGCCAGCAGGGCCGGGGTCTCCTACGAGCAGTACTTC. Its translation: CASRAGVSYEQYF.

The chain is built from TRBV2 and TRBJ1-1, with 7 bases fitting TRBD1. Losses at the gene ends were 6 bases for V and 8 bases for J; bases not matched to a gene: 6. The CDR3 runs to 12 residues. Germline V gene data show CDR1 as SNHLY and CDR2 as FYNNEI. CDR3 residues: CASSSGGIEAFF. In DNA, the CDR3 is TGTGCCAGCAGCTCAGGGGGGATCGAAGCTTTCTTT.

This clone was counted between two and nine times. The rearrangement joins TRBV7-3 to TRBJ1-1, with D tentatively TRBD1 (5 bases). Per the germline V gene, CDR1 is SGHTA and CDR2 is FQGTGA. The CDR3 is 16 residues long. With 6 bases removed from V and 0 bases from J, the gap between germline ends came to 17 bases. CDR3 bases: TGTGCCAGCAGGTCAGACCGGGGGGGGGTGAACACTGAAGCTTTCTTT. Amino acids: CASRSDRGGVNTEAFF.

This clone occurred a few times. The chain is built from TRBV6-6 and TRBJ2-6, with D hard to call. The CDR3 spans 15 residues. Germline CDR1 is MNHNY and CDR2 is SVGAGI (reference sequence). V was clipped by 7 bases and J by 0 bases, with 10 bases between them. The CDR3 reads CASTLASSGANVLTF. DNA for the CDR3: TGTGCCAGCACCTTGGCAAGCTCTGGGGCCAACGTCCTGACTTTC.

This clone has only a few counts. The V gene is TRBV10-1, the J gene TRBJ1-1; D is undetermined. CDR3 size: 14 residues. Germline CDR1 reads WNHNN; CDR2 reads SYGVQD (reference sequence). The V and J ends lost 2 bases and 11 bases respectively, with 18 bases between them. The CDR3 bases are TGCGCCAGCAGTGAGGGTCAGGCTTCCCCTCATGCTTTCTTT. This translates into CASSEGQASPHAFF.

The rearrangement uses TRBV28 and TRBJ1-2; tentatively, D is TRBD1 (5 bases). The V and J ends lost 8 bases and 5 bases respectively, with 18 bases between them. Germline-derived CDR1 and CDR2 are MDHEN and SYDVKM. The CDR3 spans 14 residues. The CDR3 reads CASGSVGELYGYTF. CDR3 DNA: TGTGCCAGCGGGTCCGTAGGGGAATTATATGGCTACACCTTC.

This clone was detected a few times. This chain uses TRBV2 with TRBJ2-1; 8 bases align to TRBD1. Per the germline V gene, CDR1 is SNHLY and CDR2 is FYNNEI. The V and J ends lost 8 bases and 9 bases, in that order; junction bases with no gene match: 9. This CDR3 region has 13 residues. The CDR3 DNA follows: TGTGCCAGCGGCGTAGGACAGGGTGGTGAGCAGTTCTTC. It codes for CASGVGQGGEQFF.

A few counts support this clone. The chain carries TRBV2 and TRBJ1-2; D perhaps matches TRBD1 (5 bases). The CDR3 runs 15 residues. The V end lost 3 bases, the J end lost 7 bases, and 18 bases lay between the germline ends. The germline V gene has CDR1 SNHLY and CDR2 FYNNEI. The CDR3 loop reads CASSDLPGGIGGYTF. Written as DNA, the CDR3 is TGTGCCAGCAGTGACCTCCCCGGGGGGATAGGTGGCTACACCTTC.

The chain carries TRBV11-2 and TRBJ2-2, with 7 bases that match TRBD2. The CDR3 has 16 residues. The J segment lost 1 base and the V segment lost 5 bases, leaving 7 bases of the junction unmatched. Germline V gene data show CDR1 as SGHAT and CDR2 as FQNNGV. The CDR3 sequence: CASSITLAGNTGELFF. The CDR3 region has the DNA TGTGCCAGCAGCATCACCTTAGCGGGGAACACCGGGGAGCTGTTTTTT. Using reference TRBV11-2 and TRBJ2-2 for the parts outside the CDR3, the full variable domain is EAGVAQSPRYKIIEKRQSVAFWCNPISGHATLYWYQQILGQGPKLLIQFQNNGVVDDSQLPKDRFSAERLKGVDSTLKIQPAKLEDSAVYLCASSITLAGNTGELFFGEGSRLTVL.

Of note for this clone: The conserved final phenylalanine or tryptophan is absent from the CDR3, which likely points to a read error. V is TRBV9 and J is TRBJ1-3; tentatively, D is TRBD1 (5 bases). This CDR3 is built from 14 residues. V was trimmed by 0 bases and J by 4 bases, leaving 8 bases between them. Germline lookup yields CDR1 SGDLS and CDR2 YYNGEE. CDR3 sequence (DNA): TGTGCCAGCAGCGTAGAGGGGTCAGGAAACACCATATATGTT. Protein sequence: CASSVEGSGNTIYV.

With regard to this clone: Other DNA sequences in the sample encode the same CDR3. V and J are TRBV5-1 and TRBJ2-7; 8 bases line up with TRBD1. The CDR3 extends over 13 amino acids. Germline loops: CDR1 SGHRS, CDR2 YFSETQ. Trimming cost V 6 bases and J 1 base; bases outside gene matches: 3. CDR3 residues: CASKRQGSYEQYF. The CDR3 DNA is TGCGCCAGCAAGCGACAGGGGTCCTACGAGCAGTACTTC.

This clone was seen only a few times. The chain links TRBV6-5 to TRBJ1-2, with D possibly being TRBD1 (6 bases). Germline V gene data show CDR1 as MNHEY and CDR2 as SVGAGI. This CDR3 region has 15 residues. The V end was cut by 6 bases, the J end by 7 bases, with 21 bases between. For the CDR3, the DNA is TGTGCCAGCAGGCCCACAGGGAATGGTATCGGTGGCTACACCTTC. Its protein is CASRPTGNGIGGYTF.

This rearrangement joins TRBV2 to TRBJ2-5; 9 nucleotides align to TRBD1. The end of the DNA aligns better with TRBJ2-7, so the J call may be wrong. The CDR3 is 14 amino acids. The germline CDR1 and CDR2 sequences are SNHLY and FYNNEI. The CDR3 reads CASSAGQGVHEQYF. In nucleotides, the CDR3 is TGTGCCAGCAGCGCGGGACAGGGCGTCCACGAGCAGTACTTC.

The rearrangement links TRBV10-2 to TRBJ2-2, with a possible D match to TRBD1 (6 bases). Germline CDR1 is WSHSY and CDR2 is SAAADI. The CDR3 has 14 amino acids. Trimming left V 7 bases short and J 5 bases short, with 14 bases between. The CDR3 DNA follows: TGCGCCAGCACCGAAGGACAGCTAACCGGGGAGCTGTTTTTT. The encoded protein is CASTEGQLTGELFF.